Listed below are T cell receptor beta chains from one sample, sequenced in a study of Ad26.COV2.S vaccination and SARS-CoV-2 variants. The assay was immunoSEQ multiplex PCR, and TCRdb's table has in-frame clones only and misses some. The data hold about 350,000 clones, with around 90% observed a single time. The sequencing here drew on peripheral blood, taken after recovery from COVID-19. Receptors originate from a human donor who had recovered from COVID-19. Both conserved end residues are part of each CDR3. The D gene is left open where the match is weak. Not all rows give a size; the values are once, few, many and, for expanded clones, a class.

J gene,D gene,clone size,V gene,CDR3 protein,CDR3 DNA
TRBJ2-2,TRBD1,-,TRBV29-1,CSVDVTGGGTGELFF,TGCAGCGTTGATGTGACAGGGGGTGGCACCGGGGAGCTGTTTTTT
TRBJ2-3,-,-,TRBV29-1,CSVERAESQYF,TGCAGCGTTGAAAGGGCCGAGAGCCAGTATTTT
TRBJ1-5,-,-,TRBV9,CASSVGGLNQPQHF,TGTGCCAGCAGCGTAGGAGGACTTAATCAGCCCCAGCATTTT
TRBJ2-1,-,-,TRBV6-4,CASSVEPLGNEQFF,TGTGCCAGCAGTGTGGAGCCGTTGGGGAATGAGCAGTTCTTC
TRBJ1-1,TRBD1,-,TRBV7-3,CASSYAGGADTEAFF,TGTGCCAGCAGCTACGCAGGGGGCGCGGACACTGAAGCTTTCTTT
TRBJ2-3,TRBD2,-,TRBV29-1,CSVHPSSGGAQYF,TGCAGCGTTCACCCCTCTTCCGGGGGGGCGCAGTATTTT
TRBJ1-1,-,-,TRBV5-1,CASSLKGTEAFF,TGCGCCAGCAGCTTGAAAGGGACTGAAGCTTTCTTT
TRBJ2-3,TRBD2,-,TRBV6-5,CASRTSGASTDTQYF,TGTGCCAGCAGGACTAGCGGGGCGAGCACAGATACGCAGTATTTT
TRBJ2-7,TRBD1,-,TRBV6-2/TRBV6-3,CASSLSGTGNYEQYF,TGTGCCAGCAGTTTATCCGGGACAGGGAACTACGAGCAGTACTTC
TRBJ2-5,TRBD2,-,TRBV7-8,CASSSWGLIKETQYF,TGTGCCAGCAGCTCTTGGGGACTAATTAAAGAGACCCAGTACTTC
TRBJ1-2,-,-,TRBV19,CASSDEGGLNYGYTF,TGTGCCAGTAGTGATGAAGGGGGGCTTAACTATGGCTACACCTTC
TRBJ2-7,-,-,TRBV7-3,CASSLGVSYEQYF,TGTGCCAGCAGCTTGGGGGTCTCCTACGAGCAGTACTTC
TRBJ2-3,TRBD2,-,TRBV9,CASSAGLASTDTQYF,TGTGCCAGCAGCGCGGGACTAGCTAGCACAGATACGCAGTATTTT
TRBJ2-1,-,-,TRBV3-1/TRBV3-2,CASSPRGSPADEQFF,TGTGCCAGCAGCCCCCGGGGCAGTCCTGCCGATGAGCAGTTCTTC
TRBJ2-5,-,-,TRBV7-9,CASSLGSGLGETQYF,TGTGCCAGCAGCTTAGGAAGCGGTCTCGGAGAGACCCAGTACTTC
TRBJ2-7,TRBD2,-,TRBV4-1,CASSQWGGEQYF,TGCGCCAGCAGCCAATGGGGGGGGGAGCAGTACTTC
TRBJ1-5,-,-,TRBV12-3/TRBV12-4,CATLGGGLLNF,TGTGCCACCCTCGGCGGGGGGCTGTTGAATTTT
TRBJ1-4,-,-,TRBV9,CASSVDLGNEKLFF,TGTGCCAGCAGCGTAGACTTGGGAAATGAAAAACTGTTTTTT
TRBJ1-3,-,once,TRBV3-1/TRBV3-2,CASSQDWGGNTIYF,TGTGCCAGCAGCCAAGATTGGGGGGGAAACACCATATATTTT
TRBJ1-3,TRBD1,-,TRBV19,CASSDGQGSGNTIYF,TGTGCCAGTAGTGACGGACAGGGCAGTGGAAACACCATATATTTT
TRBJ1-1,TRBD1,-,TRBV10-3,CAISPGTGVNTEAFF,TGTGCCATCAGTCCCGGGACAGGGGTGAACACTGAAGCTTTCTTT
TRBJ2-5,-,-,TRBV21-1,CASSLRLSGGKTQYF,TGTGCCAGCAGCCTTCGACTATCGGGGGGTAAGACCCAGTACTTC
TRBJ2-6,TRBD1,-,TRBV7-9,CASSPGQGPISGANVLTF,TGTGCCAGCAGCCCGGGACAGGGGCCAATATCTGGGGCCAACGTCCTGACTTTC
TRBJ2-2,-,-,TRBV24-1,CATSDSRPLGELFF,TGTGCCACCAGTGACTCGCGACCCCTTGGGGAGCTGTTTTTT
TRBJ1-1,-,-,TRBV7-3,CASSLWGNTEAFF,TGTGCCAGCAGTCTCTGGGGGAACACTGAAGCTTTCTTT
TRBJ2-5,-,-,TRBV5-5,CASSYIGETQYF,TGTGCCAGCAGCTATATTGGGGAGACCCAGTACTTC
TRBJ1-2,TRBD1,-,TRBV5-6,CASSLRDRVGYTF,TGTGCCAGCAGCTTGAGGGACAGGGTTGGCTACACCTTC
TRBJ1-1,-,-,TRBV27,CASIETAANTEAFF,TGTGCCAGCATTGAGACAGCCGCGAACACTGAAGCTTTCTTT
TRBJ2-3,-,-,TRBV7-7,CASSLGGGGTDTQYF,TGTGCCAGCAGCCTGGGGGGGGGCGGCACAGATACGCAGTATTTT
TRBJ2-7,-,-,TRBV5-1,CASSLALLRDKSYEQYF,TGCGCCAGCAGCTTGGCCTTGTTGAGGGATAAATCCTACGAGCAGTACTTC
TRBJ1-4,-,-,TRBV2,CASSERGQGIQSKLFF,TGTGCCAGCAGTGAGAGAGGGCAGGGGATACAGTCTAAACTGTTTTTT
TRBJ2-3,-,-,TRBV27,CASSLSLDGTDTQYF,TGTGCCAGCAGTTTATCTTTGGACGGCACAGATACGCAGTATTTT
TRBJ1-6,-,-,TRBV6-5,CASSFRRQVNNSPLHF,TGTGCCAGCAGTTTCCGGAGACAGGTCAATAATTCACCCCTCCACTTT
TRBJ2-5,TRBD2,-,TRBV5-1,CASSLWEGRETQYF,TGCGCCAGCAGCTTGTGGGAGGGTCGGGAGACCCAGTACTTC
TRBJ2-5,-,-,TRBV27,CASSFGTKRETQYF,TGTGCCAGCAGTTTCGGGACAAAGAGGGAGACCCAGTACTTC
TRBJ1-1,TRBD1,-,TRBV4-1,CASSHPGQGVAEAFF,TGCGCCAGCAGCCACCCCGGGCAGGGGGTCGCTGAAGCTTTCTTT
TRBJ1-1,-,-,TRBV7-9,CASSLQLNTEAFF,TGTGCCAGCAGCCTTCAACTAAACACTGAAGCTTTCTTT
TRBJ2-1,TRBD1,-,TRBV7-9,CASSYSGQSYNEQFF,TGTGCCAGCAGCTATTCGGGACAGTCCTACAATGAGCAGTTCTTC
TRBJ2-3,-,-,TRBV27,CASSFPGTGPTDTQYF,TGTGCCAGCAGTTTCCCGGGAACAGGGCCCACAGATACGCAGTATTTT
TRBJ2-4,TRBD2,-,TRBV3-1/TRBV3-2,CASSQVSGGPFNIQYF,TGTGCCAGCAGCCAGGTTAGCGGGGGCCCCTTCAACATTCAGTACTTC
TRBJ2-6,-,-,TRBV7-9,CASTSRDGPSRANVLTF,TGTGCCAGCACCTCCCGGGACGGCCCTTCGAGGGCCAACGTCCTGACTTTC
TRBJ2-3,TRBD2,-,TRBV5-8,CASSFWRGGTDTQYF,TGTGCCAGCAGCTTTTGGCGGGGGGGGACAGATACGCAGTATTTT
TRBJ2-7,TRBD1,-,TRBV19,CASSLGQNSYEQYF,TGTGCCAGTAGCCTGGGACAGAACTCCTACGAGCAGTACTTC
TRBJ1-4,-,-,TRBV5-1,CASSLRATNEKLFF,TGCGCCAGCAGCTTAAGGGCAACTAATGAAAAACTGTTTTTT
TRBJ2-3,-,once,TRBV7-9,CASSLAASDTQYF,TGTGCCAGCAGCTTAGCGGCCTCAGATACGCAGTATTTT
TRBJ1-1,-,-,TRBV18,CASSPETQRNTEAFF,TGTGCCAGCTCACCAGAAACCCAAAGGAACACTGAAGCTTTCTTT
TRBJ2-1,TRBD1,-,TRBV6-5,CASSNRDRGYNEQFF,TGTGCCAGCAGTAACCGGGACAGGGGCTACAATGAGCAGTTCTTC